The rows below give T cell receptor beta chains drawn from one sample of a study of vaccination effects on CD4 cells after COVID-19. No antigens are known for them. Profiling relied on immunoSEQ multiplex PCR, and the TCRdb table lists in-frame clones only, not all of them. The sample includes 25,000 to 30,000 clones, 74% of them seen just once. The material sequenced was CD4+ T cells from PBMCs cultured with HCoV-229E spike peptides, taken after COVID-19 vaccination. Every receptor here comes from a human donor who received a COVID-19 vaccine. Each CDR3 is given with its conserved first and last residue. D genes are given only for firm matches. Rows may omit the clone size; those that give it use once, few, many or a size class.

DNA | CDR3 | J | D | V | size
TGCGCCAGCAGTCACCAAGCGGGACAGGGGGGGTACGAGCAGTACTTC | CASSHQAGQGGYEQYF | TRBJ2-7 | TRBD1 | TRBV23-1 | -
TGTGCCAGCTCACGTCGAGGGGAGGACGAGCAGTACTTC | CASSRRGEDEQYF | TRBJ2-7 | - | TRBV18 | -
TGCGCCAGCAGTCCTTCAGGGAGGCCAGAAGGCTACACCTTC | CASSPSGRPEGYTF | TRBJ1-2 | - | TRBV23-1 | once
TGTGCCAGCAGCGCACAGGGCTTCGGTGGCTACACCTTC | CASSAQGFGGYTF | TRBJ1-2 | - | TRBV7-2 | -
TGTGCCAGCTCACCATACAGGGCCGGGGAGCAGTACTTC | CASSPYRAGEQYF | TRBJ2-7 | - | TRBV18 | -
TGTGCCAGCAGTGGACAGATTGCAACTAATGAAAAACTGTTTTTT | CASSGQIATNEKLFF | TRBJ1-4 | - | TRBV2 | -
TGTGCCAGCAGGGGACAGGGACGGACCGGGGAGCTGTTTTTT | CASRGQGRTGELFF | TRBJ2-2 | TRBD1 | TRBV6-5 | -
TGCAGTGCTAGTGGAGGGGGCGCGGAAAAACTGTTTTTT | CSASGGGAEKLFF | TRBJ1-4 | TRBD1 | TRBV20-1 | -
TGCGCCAGCAGCCAAGAACATACGCTCGCGGGCGTCGGTTCACCCCTCCACTTT | CASSQEHTLAGVGSPLHF | TRBJ1-6 | - | TRBV4-1 | -
TGCGCCAGCAGTCCCAGGGATACCTATGGCTACACCTTC | CASSPRDTYGYTF | TRBJ1-2 | - | TRBV5-1 | few
TGTGCCAGCAGCCAGAGGGGACAGGGATTCTACGAGCAGTACTTC | CASSQRGQGFYEQYF | TRBJ2-7 | TRBD1 | TRBV5-4 | -
TGCGCCAGCAGCTTGGGACAACTATCAACTAATGAAAAACTGTTTTTT | CASSLGQLSTNEKLFF | TRBJ1-4 | - | TRBV5-1 | -
TGTGCCAGCAGCCAAGGTCGCAGGGGAAATGGCTACACCTTC | CASSQGRRGNGYTF | TRBJ1-2 | - | TRBV3-1/TRBV3-2 | -
TGTGCCAGCAGCCGGGAGCGAATGGCTGAAGCTTTCTTT | CASSRERMAEAFF | TRBJ1-1 | - | TRBV7-2 | -
TGTGCCAGCAGCTTAGAAACGGGAAACTATGGCTACACCTTC | CASSLETGNYGYTF | TRBJ1-2 | - | TRBV7-9 | -
TGTGCTAGTGGTTTGGTTATGTGGCAGCTGACAGGCCCCCAGTTAGCTAACTATGGCTACACCTTC | CASGLVMWQLTGPQLANYGYTF | TRBJ1-2 | - | TRBV12-5 | -
TGTGCCAGCAGTGACCACGGGACTTCACCCGGGGGCTACACCTTC | CASSDHGTSPGGYTF | TRBJ1-2 | - | TRBV6-4 | once
TGCGCCAGCAGCTTGGCTTCGGGGGAGGAAGCTTTCTTT | CASSLASGEEAFF | TRBJ1-1 | - | TRBV5-1 | few
TGTGCCAGCAGCCCCAAAACTAGCAAGCTAAATGAGCAGTTCTTC | CASSPKTSKLNEQFF | TRBJ2-1 | - | TRBV5-4 | -
TGTGCCAGCTCACCTAAAGGGTCCGAGCAGTACTTC | CASSPKGSEQYF | TRBJ2-7 | - | TRBV18 | -
TGTGCCATCAGGACCGGAGGAGGCGGGGAGCTGTTTTTT | CAIRTGGGGELFF | TRBJ2-2 | - | TRBV10-3 | -
TGTGCCAGCAGGGATCAGGCAGCCGGCTCTGGAAACACCATATATTTT | CASRDQAAGSGNTIYF | TRBJ1-3 | - | TRBV2 | -
TGTGCCAGCAGCTCACGACTAGCGGGAGGGACAAACAATGAGCAGTTCTTC | CASSSRLAGGTNNEQFF | TRBJ2-1 | TRBD2 | TRBV7-9 | -
TGTGCCAGCAAGATGGAGAGCGGAAGCACAGATACGCAGTATTTT | CASKMESGSTDTQYF | TRBJ2-3 | - | TRBV2 | few
TGTGCCAGCTCACCACCCAACCAGGGATGGGGCACTGAAGCTTTCTTT | CASSPPNQGWGTEAFF | TRBJ1-1 | - | TRBV18 | once
TGTGCCAGCAGCCAAAGCCAGGGGGCGAATGAAAAACTGTTTTTT | CASSQSQGANEKLFF | TRBJ1-4 | TRBD1 | TRBV3-1/TRBV3-2 | -
TGTGCCAGCAGCGAGGGATCGACGAGCAATCAGCCCCAGCATTTT | CASSEGSTSNQPQHF | TRBJ1-5 | - | TRBV7-9 | -
TGCGCCAGCAGTGGGCCCTCTACGGGCAAGCAGTACTTC | CASSGPSTGKQYF | TRBJ2-7 | - | TRBV10-1 | -
TGTGCCAGCAGTCAGTCAGGAACCTACGAGCAGTACTTC | CASSQSGTYEQYF | TRBJ2-7 | - | TRBV28 | -
TGTGCCAGCAGTTTCCGCGGACAGGGCTCCTACGAGCAGTACTTC | CASSFRGQGSYEQYF | TRBJ2-7 | TRBD1 | TRBV27 | -
TGTGCCATCCGGATTGGTGGAACAGGGACCAACTATGGCTACACCTTC | CAIRIGGTGTNYGYTF | TRBJ1-2 | - | TRBV10-3 | -
TGTGCCAGCAGTCAGAGCCTCCGCACAGATACGCAGTATTTT | CASSQSLRTDTQYF | TRBJ2-3 | - | TRBV6-2/TRBV6-3 | -
TGTGCCAGCAGCAAACAGGGATTCACCGGGGAGCTGTTTTTT | CASSKQGFTGELFF | TRBJ2-2 | - | TRBV9 | -
TGTGCCAGCAAGGTACAGCACACCGGGGAGCTGTTTTTT | CASKVQHTGELFF | TRBJ2-2 | - | TRBV2 | -
TGTGCCAGCAGCTTAGATTTAAGTATGGGTTCGGCTTTCTTT | CASSLDLSMGSAFF | TRBJ1-1 | - | TRBV11-2 | -
TGTGCCAGCAGGGGACAGGGGAGTCGTAACATTCAGTACTTC | CASRGQGSRNIQYF | TRBJ2-4 | TRBD1 | TRBV6-5 | -
TGTGCCAGCAGCTATTCCAGGACACCAATCACAGATACGCAGTATTTT | CASSYSRTPITDTQYF | TRBJ2-3 | - | TRBV7-8 | -